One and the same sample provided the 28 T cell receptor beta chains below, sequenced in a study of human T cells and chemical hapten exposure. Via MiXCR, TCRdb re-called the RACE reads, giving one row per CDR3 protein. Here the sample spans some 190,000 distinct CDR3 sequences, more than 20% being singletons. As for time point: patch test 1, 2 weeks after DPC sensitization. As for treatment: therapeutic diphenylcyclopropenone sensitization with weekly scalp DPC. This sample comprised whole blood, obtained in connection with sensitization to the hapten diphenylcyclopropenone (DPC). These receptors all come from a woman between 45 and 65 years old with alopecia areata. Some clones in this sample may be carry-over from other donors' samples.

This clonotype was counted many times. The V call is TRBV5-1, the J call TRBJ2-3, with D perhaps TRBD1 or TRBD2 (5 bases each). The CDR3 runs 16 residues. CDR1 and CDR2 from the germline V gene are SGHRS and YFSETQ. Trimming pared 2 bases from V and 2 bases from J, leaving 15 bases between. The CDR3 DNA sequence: TGCGCCAGCAGCTTCCGGGACGTTACCTCCACAGATACGCAGTATTTT. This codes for CASSFRDVTSTDTQYF. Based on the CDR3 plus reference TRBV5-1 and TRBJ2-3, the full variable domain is KAGVTQTPRYLIKTRGQQVTLSCSPISGHRSVSWYQQTPGQGLQFLFEYFSETQRNKGNFPGRFSGRQFSNSRSEMNVSTLELGDSALYLCASSFRDVTSTDTQYFGPGTRLTVL.

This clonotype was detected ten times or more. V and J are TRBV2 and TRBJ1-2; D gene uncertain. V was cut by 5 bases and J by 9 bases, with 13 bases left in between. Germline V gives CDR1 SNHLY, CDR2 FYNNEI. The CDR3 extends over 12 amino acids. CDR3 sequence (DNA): TGTGCCAGCAGTATACGGTCAGAGAGCTACACCTTC. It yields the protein CASSIRSESYTF.

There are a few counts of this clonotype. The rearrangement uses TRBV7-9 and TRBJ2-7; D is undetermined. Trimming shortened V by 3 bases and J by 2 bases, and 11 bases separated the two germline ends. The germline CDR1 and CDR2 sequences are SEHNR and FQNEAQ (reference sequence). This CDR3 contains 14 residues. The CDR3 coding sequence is TGTGCCAGCAGCTTTGAGACGCAAACCTACGAGCAGTACTTC. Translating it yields CASSFETQTYEQYF. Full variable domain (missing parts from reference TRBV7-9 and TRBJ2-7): DTGVSQNPRHKITKRGQNVTFRCDPISEHNRLYWYRQTLGQGPEFLTYFQNEAQLEKSRLLSDRFSAERPKGSFSTLEIQRTEQGDSAMYLCASSFETQTYEQYFGPGTRLTVT.

The CDR3 DNA follows: TGTGCCAGCAGCTCCGGAGGGTATAGCAATCAGCCCCAGCATTTT. Protein product: CASSSGGYSNQPQHF. The chain uses TRBV7-9 and TRBJ1-5; D is undetermined. V was trimmed by 4 bases and J by 0 bases, leaving 10 bases between them. The length of the CDR3 is 15 residues. Germline V gives CDR1 SEHNR, CDR2 FQNEAQ (reference sequence).

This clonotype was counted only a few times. As DNA, the CDR3 is TGTGCTAGTGGTTCTACAGCGGGGAGCTCCTACAATGAGCAGTTCTTC. Its protein is CASGSTAGSSYNEQFF. The chain links TRBV12-5 to TRBJ2-1, with 7 bases lining up with TRBD2. Looked up from germline, CDR1 is LGHNT and CDR2 is FRNRAP. The CDR3 has 16 residues. V shed 4 bases and J 0 bases; nucleotides not matched to a gene: 6.

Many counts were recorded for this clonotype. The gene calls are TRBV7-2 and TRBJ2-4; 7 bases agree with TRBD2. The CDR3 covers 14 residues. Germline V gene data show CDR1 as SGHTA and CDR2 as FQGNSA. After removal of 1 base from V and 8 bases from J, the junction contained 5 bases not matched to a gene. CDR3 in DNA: TGTGCCAGCAGCTTAGAGTGGGGGGGTGACATTCAGTACTTC. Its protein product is CASSLEWGGDIQYF.

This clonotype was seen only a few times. The CDR3 protein is CASSLGAGSPLHF. CDR3 nucleotides: TGTGCCAGCAGCTTAGGGGCTGGATCACCCCTCCACTTT. The rearrangement joins TRBV7-9 to TRBJ1-6, with D hard to call. V lost 1 base and J 10 bases, leaving 8 bases between the germline ends. Germline V lookup: CDR1 SEHNR, CDR2 FQNEAQ (reference sequence). CDR3 length equals 13 residues.

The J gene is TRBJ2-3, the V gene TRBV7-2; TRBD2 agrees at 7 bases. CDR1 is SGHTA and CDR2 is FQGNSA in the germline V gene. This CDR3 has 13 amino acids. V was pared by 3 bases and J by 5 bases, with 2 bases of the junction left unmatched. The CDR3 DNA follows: TGTGCCAGCAGCTTCATAGCGGGAGATACGCAGTATTTT. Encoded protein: CASSFIAGDTQYF.

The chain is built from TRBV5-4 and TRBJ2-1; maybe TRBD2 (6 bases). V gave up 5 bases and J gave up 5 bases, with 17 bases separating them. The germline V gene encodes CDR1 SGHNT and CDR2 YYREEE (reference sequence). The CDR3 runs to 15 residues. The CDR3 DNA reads TGTGCCAGCAGGACGGACTACAGCTCTCACAATGAGCAGTTCTTC. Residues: CASRTDYSSHNEQFF.

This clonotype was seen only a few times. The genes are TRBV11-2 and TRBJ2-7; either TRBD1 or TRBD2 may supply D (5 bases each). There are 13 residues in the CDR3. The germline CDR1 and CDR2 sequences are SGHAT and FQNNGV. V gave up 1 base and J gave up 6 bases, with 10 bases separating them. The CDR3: CASSLVRGGEQYF. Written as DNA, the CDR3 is TGTGCCAGCAGCTTAGTTCGTGGGGGCGAGCAGTACTTC.

DNA of the CDR3: TGTGCCAGCAGCCCCGGGACTAGCGGGAGGGCCAAGGCCGGGGAGCTGTTTTTT. Protein product: CASSPGTSGRAKAGELFF. The chain recombines TRBV7-3 with TRBJ2-2, with 16 bases that match TRBD2. This CDR3 is built from 18 residues. Trimming took 5 bases from V and 6 from J; bases not matched to a gene: 9. Germline V lookup: CDR1 SGHTA, CDR2 FQGTGA. Variable domain in full (rest from reference TRBV7-3 and TRBJ2-2): GAGVSQTPSNKVTEKGKYVELRCDPISGHTALYWYRQSLGQGPEFLIYFQGTGAADDSGLPNDRFFAVRPEGSVSTLKIQRTERGDSAVYLCASSPGTSGRAKAGELFFGEGSRLTVL.

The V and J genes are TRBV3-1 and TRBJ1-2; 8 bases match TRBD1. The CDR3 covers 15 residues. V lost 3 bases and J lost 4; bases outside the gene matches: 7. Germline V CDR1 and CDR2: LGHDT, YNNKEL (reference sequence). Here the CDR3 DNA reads TGTGCCAGCAGCCAGGACGGACAGGGTAGCTATGGCTACACCTTC. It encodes CASSQDGQGSYGYTF.

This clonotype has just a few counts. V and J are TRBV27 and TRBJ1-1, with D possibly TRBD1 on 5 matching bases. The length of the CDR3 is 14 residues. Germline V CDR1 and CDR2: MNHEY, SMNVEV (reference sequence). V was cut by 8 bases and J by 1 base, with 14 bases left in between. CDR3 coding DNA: TGTGCCAGCGCTACTGGGCAGGGGAACACTGAAGCTTTCTTT. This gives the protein CASATGQGNTEAFF.

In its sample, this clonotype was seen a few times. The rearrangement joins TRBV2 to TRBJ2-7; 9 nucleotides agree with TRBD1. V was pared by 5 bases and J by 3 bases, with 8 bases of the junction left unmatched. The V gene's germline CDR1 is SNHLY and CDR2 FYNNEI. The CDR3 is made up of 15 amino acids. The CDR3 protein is CASSPEPGQGYEQYF. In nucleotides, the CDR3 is TGTGCCAGCAGTCCTGAGCCGGGACAGGGCTACGAGCAGTACTTC.

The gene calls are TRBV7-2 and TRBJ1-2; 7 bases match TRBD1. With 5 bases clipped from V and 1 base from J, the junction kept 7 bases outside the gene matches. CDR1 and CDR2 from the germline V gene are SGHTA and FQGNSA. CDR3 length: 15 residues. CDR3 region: CASSLQGLYNYGYTF. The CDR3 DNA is TGTGCCAGCAGCCTACAGGGGTTGTATAACTATGGCTACACCTTC. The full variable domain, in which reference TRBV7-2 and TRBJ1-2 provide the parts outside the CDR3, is GAGVSQSPSNKVTEKGKDVELRCDPISGHTALYWYRQSLGQGLEFLIYFQGNSAPDKSGLPSDRFSAERTGGSVSTLTIQRTQQEDSAVYLCASSLQGLYNYGYTFGSGTRLTVV.

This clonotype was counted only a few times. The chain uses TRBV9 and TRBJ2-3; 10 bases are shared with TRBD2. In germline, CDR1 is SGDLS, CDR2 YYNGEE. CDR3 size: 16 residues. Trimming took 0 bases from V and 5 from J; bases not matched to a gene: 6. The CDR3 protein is CASSVDNGLAEDTQYF. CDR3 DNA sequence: TGTGCCAGCAGCGTAGATAACGGACTAGCGGAAGATACGCAGTATTTT.

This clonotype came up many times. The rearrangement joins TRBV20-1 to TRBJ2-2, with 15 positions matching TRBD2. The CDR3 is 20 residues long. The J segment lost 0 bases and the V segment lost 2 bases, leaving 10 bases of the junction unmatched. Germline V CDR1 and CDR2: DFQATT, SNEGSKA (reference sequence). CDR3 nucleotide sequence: TGCAGTGCTAGACTTAGCAGGACTAGCGGGAGGGTTGCGAACACCGGGGAGCTGTTTTTT. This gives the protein CSARLSRTSGRVANTGELFF.

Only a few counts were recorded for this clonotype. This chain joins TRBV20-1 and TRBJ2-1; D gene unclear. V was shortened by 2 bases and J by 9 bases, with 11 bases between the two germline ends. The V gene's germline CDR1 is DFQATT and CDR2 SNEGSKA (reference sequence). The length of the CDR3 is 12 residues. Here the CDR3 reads CSARNPSREQFF. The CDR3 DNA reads TGCAGTGCTAGAAACCCTAGTCGTGAGCAGTTCTTC.

CDR3 region: CASSRAGTGLNEQFF. In nucleotides, the CDR3 is TGTGCCAGCAGCAGAGCCGGGACAGGCTTAAATGAGCAGTTCTTC. The chain links TRBV7-8 to TRBJ2-1; 8 bases are a match to TRBD1. Trimming at V came to 5 bases and at J to 7 bases, leaving 10 bases not matched to a gene. The CDR3 is made up of 15 amino acids. Germline values: CDR1 SGHVS, CDR2 FQNEAQ.

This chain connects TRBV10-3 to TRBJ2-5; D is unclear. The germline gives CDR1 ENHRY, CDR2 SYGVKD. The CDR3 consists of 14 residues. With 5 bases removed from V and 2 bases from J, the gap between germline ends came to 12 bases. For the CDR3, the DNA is TGTGCCATCAGTACAACATTGTCACAAGAGACCCAGTACTTC. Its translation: CAISTTLSQETQYF.

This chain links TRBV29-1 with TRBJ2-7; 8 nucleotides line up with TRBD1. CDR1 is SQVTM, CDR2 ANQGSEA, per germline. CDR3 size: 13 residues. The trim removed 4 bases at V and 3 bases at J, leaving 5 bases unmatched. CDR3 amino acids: CSVGGTGYYEQYF. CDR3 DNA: TGCAGCGTTGGTGGGACAGGCTACTACGAGCAGTACTTC.

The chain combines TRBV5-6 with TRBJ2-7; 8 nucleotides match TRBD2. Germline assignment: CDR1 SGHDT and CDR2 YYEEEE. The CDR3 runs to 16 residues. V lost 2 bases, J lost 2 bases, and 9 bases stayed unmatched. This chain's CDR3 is CASSLAGAPGPYEQYF. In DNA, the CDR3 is TGTGCCAGCAGCTTAGCGGGAGCCCCGGGACCCTACGAGCAGTACTTC.

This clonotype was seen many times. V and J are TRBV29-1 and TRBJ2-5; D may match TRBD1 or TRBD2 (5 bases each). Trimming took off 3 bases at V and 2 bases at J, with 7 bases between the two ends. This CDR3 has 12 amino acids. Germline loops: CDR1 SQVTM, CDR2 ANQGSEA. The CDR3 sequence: CSVEGRQETQYF. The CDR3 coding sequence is TGCAGCGTTGAGGGACGACAAGAGACCCAGTACTTC.

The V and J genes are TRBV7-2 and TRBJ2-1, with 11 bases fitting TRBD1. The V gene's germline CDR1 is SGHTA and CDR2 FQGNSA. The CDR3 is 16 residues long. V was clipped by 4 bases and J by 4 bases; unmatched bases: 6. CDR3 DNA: TGTGCCAGCAGCTGGGGGGGACAGGGGGGTTACAATGAGCAGTTCTTC. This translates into CASSWGGQGGYNEQFF.

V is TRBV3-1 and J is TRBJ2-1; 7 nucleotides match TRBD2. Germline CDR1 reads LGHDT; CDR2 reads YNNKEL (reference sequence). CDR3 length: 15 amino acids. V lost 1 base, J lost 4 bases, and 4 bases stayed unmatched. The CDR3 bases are TGTGCCAGCAGCCAAGTTCCGGGAGGATACAATGAGCAGTTCTTC. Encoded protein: CASSQVPGGYNEQFF.

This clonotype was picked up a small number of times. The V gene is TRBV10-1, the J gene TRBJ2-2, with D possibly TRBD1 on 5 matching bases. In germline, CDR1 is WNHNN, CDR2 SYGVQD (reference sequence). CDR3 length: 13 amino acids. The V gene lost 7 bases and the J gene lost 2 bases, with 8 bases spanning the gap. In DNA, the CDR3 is TGCGCCAGCACCGGACACAACACCGGGGAGCTGTTTTTT. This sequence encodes CASTGHNTGELFF.

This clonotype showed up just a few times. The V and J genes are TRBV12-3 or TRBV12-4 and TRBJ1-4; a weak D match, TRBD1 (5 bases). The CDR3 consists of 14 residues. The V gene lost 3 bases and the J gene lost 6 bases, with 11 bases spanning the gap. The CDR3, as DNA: TGTGCCAGCAGTTTGAGGCAGGGCGATGAAAAACTGTTTTTT. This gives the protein CASSLRQGDEKLFF.

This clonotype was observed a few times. The CDR3: CASSPRTGNYNEQFF. DNA for the CDR3: TGTGCCAGCAGCCCGAGGACGGGGAACTACAATGAGCAGTTCTTC. This chain connects TRBV7-3 to TRBJ2-1, with a possible D match to TRBD2 (5 bases). The ends were cut back, 5 bases at V and 3 bases at J, with 14 bases in the middle. Germline V gene sequence: CDR1 SGHTA, CDR2 FQGTGA. CDR3 length equals 15 residues.